The 20 T cell receptor beta chains in this list originate from one sample, sequenced in a study of CD8 T cells in Susac syndrome. Reverse transcription of roughly 0.5 to 1 ug RNA was carried out with random hexamers. TCRdb independently ran MiXCR on the immunoSEQ multiplex PCR reads; one entry per CDR3 protein. The sample has fewer than 350,000 distinct CDR3 sequences, about 89% seen once. Material: CD8+ T cells from PBMCs. These receptors all stem from a human donor with multiple sclerosis.

The chain has TRBV29-1 and TRBJ1-3; D is ambiguous. Trimming pared 2 bases from V and 1 base from J, leaving 12 bases between. This CDR3 is 15 amino acids long. CDR1 is SQVTM, CDR2 ANQGSEA, per germline. CDR3 sequence reads: CSVEYPGLSGNTIYF. The CDR3 DNA sequence: TGCAGCGTTGAATACCCGGGGTTATCTGGAAACACCATATATTTT.

The chain is built from TRBV29-1 and TRBJ1-5, with 8 bases lining up with TRBD1. Germline lookup yields CDR1 SQVTM and CDR2 ANQGSEA. V dropped 7 bases and J dropped 1; count of bases not matched to a gene: 3. The CDR3 runs to 13 residues. The CDR3 DNA is TGCAGCGCCAGGACAGGGAGCAATCAGCCCCAGCATTTT. Encoded protein: CSARTGSNQPQHF. The full variable domain, completed using reference TRBV29-1 and TRBJ1-5, is SAVISQKPSRDICQRGTSLTIQCQVDSQVTMMFWYRQQPGQSLTLIATANQGSEATYESGFVIDKFPISRPNLTFSTLTVSNMSPEDSSIYLCSARTGSNQPQHFGDGTRLSIL.

The gene calls are TRBV11-2 and TRBJ2-7; D call uncertain. This CDR3 contains 14 residues. CDR1 SGHAT and CDR2 FQNNGV come from the germline V gene. With 1 base removed from V and 3 bases from J, the gap between germline ends came to 10 bases. CDR3 amino acids: CASSLGLSNYEQYF. Here the CDR3 DNA reads TGTGCCAGCAGCTTAGGTCTCAGTAACTACGAGCAGTACTTC. Full variable domain (remainder filled in from reference TRBV11-2 and TRBJ2-7): EAGVAQSPRYKIIEKRQSVAFWCNPISGHATLYWYQQILGQGPKLLIQFQNNGVVDDSQLPKDRFSAERLKGVDSTLKIQPAKLEDSAVYLCASSLGLSNYEQYFGPGTRLTVT.

V gene TRBV19 combines with J gene TRBJ2-2; either TRBD1 or TRBD2 may fit D (5 bases each). Germline V gene lookup returns CDR1 LNHDA and CDR2 SQIVND (reference sequence). The CDR3 extends over 15 amino acids. V was shortened by 5 bases and J by 1 base, with 11 bases between the two germline ends. The CDR3, as DNA: TGTGCCAGTAGTTTTATGGGGGTGAACACCGGGGAGCTGTTTTTT. Translation gives CASSFMGVNTGELFF.

This rearrangement joins TRBV29-1 to TRBJ1-1, with D hard to call. Trimming pared 6 bases from V and 1 base from J, leaving 9 bases between. Germline loops: CDR1 SQVTM, CDR2 ANQGSEA. The CDR3 totals 12 residues. The chain's CDR3 is CSVLQENTEAFF. Here the CDR3 DNA reads TGCAGCGTCCTGCAGGAGAACACTGAAGCTTTCTTT.

The chain links TRBV4-3 to TRBJ2-7, with a weak D call TRBD2 (5 bases). V was shortened by 4 bases and J by 5 bases, with 15 bases between the two germline ends. Germline values: CDR1 LGHNA, CDR2 YSLEER. The CDR3 totals 14 residues. Written as DNA, the CDR3 is TGCGCCAGCAGCCCACGGCCAAACGGGGACGAGCAGTACTTC. This sequence encodes CASSPRPNGDEQYF.

J is TRBJ2-7 and V is TRBV28, with TRBD1 matching 8 bases. The CDR3 length is 15 residues. V dropped 4 bases and J dropped 3; count of bases not matched to a gene: 8. Germline CDR1 reads MDHEN; CDR2 reads SYDVKM. The chain's CDR3 is CASSYRGILGYEQYF. In DNA form, the CDR3 reads TGTGCCAGCAGTTACAGGGGGATACTTGGCTACGAGCAGTACTTC.

The genes are TRBV29-1 and TRBJ2-1; 10 bases map to TRBD2. The V gene's germline CDR1 is SQVTM and CDR2 ANQGSEA. V lost 7 bases to trimming and J lost 0 bases; unmatched junction nucleotides: 15. This CDR3 comprises 18 residues. The CDR3 DNA reads TGCAGCGCCTTCCTCGGGCTAGCGGGGGCAACCTCCTACAATGAGCAGTTCTTC. This gives the protein CSAFLGLAGATSYNEQFF.

This chain links TRBV19 with TRBJ1-5; D may be TRBD1 (6 bases). This CDR3 contains 12 residues. Between the trimmed V and J ends, which lost 8 bases and 5 bases, there was a span of 10 bases. CDR1 and CDR2 from the germline V gene are LNHDA and SQIVND (reference sequence). CDR3 nucleotide sequence: TGTGCCAGTGAGGGGGTGGATCAGCCCCAGCATTTT. Its translation is CASEGVDQPQHF. The complete variable domain, with remaining parts taken from reference TRBV19 and TRBJ1-5, reads DGGITQSPKYLFRKEGQNVTLSCEQNLNHDAMYWYRQDPGQGLRLIYYSQIVNDFQKGDIAEGYSVSREKKESFPLTVTSAQKNPTAFYLCASEGVDQPQHFGDGTRLSIL.

The chain has TRBV7-9 and TRBJ2-1; D is unresolved. The CDR3 loop spans 12 amino acids. Looked up from germline, CDR1 is SEHNR and CDR2 is FQNEAQ (reference sequence). V was cut by 3 bases and J by 5 bases, with 5 bases left in between. CDR3 DNA: TGTGCCAGCAGCTTCGAAAACAATGAGCAGTTCTTC. Residues: CASSFENNEQFF.

The chain recombines TRBV6-4 with TRBJ1-6; TRBD1 matches at 7 bases. V lost 4 bases, J lost 8 bases, and 11 bases stayed unmatched. The CDR3 loop spans 16 amino acids. Germline V gene sequence: CDR1 MRHNA, CDR2 SNTAGT. The CDR3 DNA reads TGTGCCAGCAGTGCGTCGAGGGGGCTAGATGATTCACCCCTCCACTTT. It specifies CASSASRGLDDSPLHF.

DNA of the CDR3: TGTGCCAGCAGTTCCTCACTAGCGGGGAGCTTCTACAATGAGCAGTTCTTC. Residues: CASSSSLAGSFYNEQFF. The rearrangement joins TRBV6-2 or TRBV6-3 to TRBJ2-1; 10 positions match TRBD2. This CDR3 comprises 17 residues. The germline CDR1 and CDR2 sequences are MNHEY and SVGEGT. With V trimmed by 4 bases and J by 3 bases, 9 bases remained unmatched.

DNA of the CDR3: TGTGCCAGCAGCGGGGGAGATCCCATAGAGACCCAGTACTTC. Its translation is CASSGGDPIETQYF. The chain carries TRBV9 and TRBJ2-5; possibly TRBD2 for D (5 bases). V lost 3 bases and J 4 bases, leaving 13 bases between the germline ends. The CDR3 sequence is 14 residues long. Germline V gives CDR1 SGDLS, CDR2 YYNGEE. The variable domain in full, completed from reference TRBV9 and TRBJ2-5, reads DSGVTQTPKHLITATGQRVTLRCSPRSGDLSVYWYQQSLDQGLQFLIQYYNGEERAKGNILERFSAQQFPDLHSELNLSSLELGDSALYFCASSGGDPIETQYFGPGTRLLVL.

This clonotype was seen a single time. The chain links TRBV30 to TRBJ2-7; no clear D. The CDR3 covers 14 residues. Germline CDR1 and CDR2: GTSNPN and SVGIG (reference sequence). V lost 3 bases to trimming and J lost 7 bases, with 19 bases between them. Here the CDR3 reads CAWSVARGWWEQYF. The CDR3 DNA is TGTGCCTGGAGCGTAGCCCGAGGTTGGTGGGAGCAGTACTTC.

The chain has TRBV4-1 and TRBJ1-5; D gene uncertain. This CDR3 region has 13 residues. Germline CDR1 is MGHRA and CDR2 is YSYEKL. V lost 0 bases, J lost 7 bases, and 7 bases lay in between. CDR3 in DNA: TGCGCCAGCAGCCAAGATAGGTGGCAGCCCCAGCATTTT. Translating gives CASSQDRWQPQHF.

The chain has TRBV11-2 and TRBJ2-1; possible D gene TRBD1, 5 bases. Between the trimmed V and J ends, which lost 6 bases and 3 bases, there was a span of 15 bases. The germline CDR1 and CDR2 sequences are SGHAT and FQNNGV. The CDR3 runs 15 residues. CDR3 bases: TGTGCCAGCAGTTCAAAGGCAGGGCTCTACAATGAGCAGTTCTTC. It translates to CASSSKAGLYNEQFF.

The chain joins TRBV5-6 to TRBJ2-2; TRBD1 matches 8 bases. The CDR3 is 16 residues long. V was clipped by 3 bases and J by 3 bases; unmatched bases: 7. CDR1 SGHDT and CDR2 YYEEEE come from the germline V gene. The CDR3 DNA reads TGTGCCAGCAGCTCAAGGGACAGGCCGGACACCGGGGAGCTGTTTTTT. It encodes CASSSRDRPDTGELFF.

The V call is TRBV7-8, the J call TRBJ2-2; D remains ambiguous. CDR1 is SGHVS and CDR2 is FQNEAQ in the germline V gene. V was pared by 2 bases and J by 0 bases, with 10 bases between. The CDR3 is 16 residues long. CDR3 sequence (DNA): TGTGCCAGCAGCTTAAACTCCCCTACGAACACCGGGGAGCTGTTTTTT. Amino acids: CASSLNSPTNTGELFF.

The chain combines TRBV6-2 or TRBV6-3 with TRBJ1-1, with 7 bases matching TRBD1. The CDR3 extends over 14 amino acids. Trimming removed 7 bases from V and 0 bases from J; junction bases left unmatched: 5. The germline V gene encodes CDR1 MNHEY and CDR2 SVGEGT. The CDR3 DNA is TGTGCCAGCAACCCGGGACAGTTGAACACTGAAGCTTTCTTT. Translating it yields CASNPGQLNTEAFF.

This clonotype was counted once. The rearrangement uses TRBV2 and TRBJ2-1; 7 nucleotides match TRBD2. V was clipped by 8 bases and J by 2 bases; unmatched bases: 9. The CDR3 has 15 amino acids. Germline CDR1 SNHLY, CDR2 FYNNEI. The CDR3 DNA reads as TGTGCCAGCCCACGGGACGGGGGGACCTACAATGAGCAGTTCTTC. This codes for CASPRDGGTYNEQFF.